This T cell receptor beta chain was sequenced during a study of beta chain features in type 1 diabetes. In this sample, this clone turned up a few times. No antigen is known for it. Investigators reverse transcribed all isolated RNA, so they sequenced expressed TCRB transcripts. Produced via immunoSEQ multiplex PCR; TCRdb's table is partial and in-frame only. The sample carries around 340,000 clones, 8% recorded once. Study-wide findings and caveats: Junctions at VDJ sites from type 1 diabetes patients had fewer insertions and more deletions. Comparison showed that naive, central memory and Treg TCRB repertoires appeared more similar among patients than among healthy donors. Shorter templates might be favored by PCR, equally in patients and controls. Any HLA type influence on TCRB rearrangement was left unresolved here.

V was shortened by 6 bases and J by 5 bases, with 13 bases between the two germline ends. The CDR3 consists of 13 residues. CDR1 and CDR2 (germline): SGHTA, FQGNSA. The origin of this receptor is a woman under 30 in good health. The chain links TRBV7-2 to TRBJ1-1; D may be TRBD1 (6 bases). Sample: central memory CD4+ T cells from blood. The DNA of the CDR3 is TGTGCCAGCAGGAGAAGGACAGAAACTGAAGCTTTCTTT. It encodes CASRRRTETEAFF.